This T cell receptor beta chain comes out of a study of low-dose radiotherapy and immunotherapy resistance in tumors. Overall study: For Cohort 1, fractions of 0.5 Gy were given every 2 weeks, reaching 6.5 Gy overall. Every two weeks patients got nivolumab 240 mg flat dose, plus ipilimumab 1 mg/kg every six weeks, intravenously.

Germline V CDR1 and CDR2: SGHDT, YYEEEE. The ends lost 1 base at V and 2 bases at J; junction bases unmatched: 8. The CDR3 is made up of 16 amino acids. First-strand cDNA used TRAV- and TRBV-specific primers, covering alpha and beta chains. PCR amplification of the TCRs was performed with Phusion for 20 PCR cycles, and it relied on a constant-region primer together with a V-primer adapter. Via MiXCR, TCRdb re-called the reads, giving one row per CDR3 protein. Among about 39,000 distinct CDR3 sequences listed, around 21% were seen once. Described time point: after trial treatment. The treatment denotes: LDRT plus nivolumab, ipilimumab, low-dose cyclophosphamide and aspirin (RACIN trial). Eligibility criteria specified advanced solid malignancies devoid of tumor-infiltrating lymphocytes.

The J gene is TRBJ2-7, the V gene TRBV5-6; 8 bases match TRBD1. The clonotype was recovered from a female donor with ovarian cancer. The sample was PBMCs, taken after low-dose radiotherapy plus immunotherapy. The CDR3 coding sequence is TGTGCCAGCAGCTTGACCGGACAGGGACCCCCCTACGAGCAGTACTTC. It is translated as CASSLTGQGPPYEQYF. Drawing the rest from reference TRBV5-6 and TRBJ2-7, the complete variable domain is DAGVTQSPTHLIKTRGQQVTLRCSPKSGHDTVSWYQQALGQGPQFIFQYYEEEERQRGNFPDRFSGHQFPNYSSELNVNALLLGDSALYLCASSLTGQGPPYEQYFGPGTRLTVT.